This T cell receptor (beta chain) was sequenced for a study of control samples from healthy donors and cancer patients. This clone was counted a single time. Sequencing was performed with immunoSEQ multiplex PCR; in TCRdb, only in-frame clones are kept and a portion is missing. Here the sample spans over 65,000 clones, about 95% being singletons. The sequenced sample consisted of blood. The source of this sequence is a woman aged 40-49 years in good health.

The CDR3 reads CASSEGQGLNTEAFF. The CDR3 DNA reads TGTGCCAGCAGCGAGGGACAGGGATTGAACACTGAAGCTTTCTTT. The V and J genes are TRBV9 and TRBJ1-1, with 9 bases aligning to TRBD1. V lost 3 bases and J lost 0; bases outside the gene matches: 3. Germline-derived CDR1 and CDR2 are SGDLS and YYNGEE. The CDR3 is made up of 15 amino acids.